This T cell receptor (beta chain) was retrieved from a study of cytomegalovirus exposure and HLA in healthy donors. Study as a whole: Unique TCR beta sequences numbering approximately 120 million came from some 200 million T cells in an earlier analysis. Study-wide results and limits: Roughly 170 TCR beta chains were listed as cytomegalovirus-associated. Three of the chains that were CMV-associated were confirmed in vitro to be specific for CMV antigens. It was reported in a later analysis that an Asian-associated ancestry cluster showed fewer N-insertions than the 666-donor mean.

A remark on this clone: Its target is not known. Additional DNA sequences in this sample encode the identical CDR3.

The PCR was carried out with 60 Vbeta primers and 13 Jbeta primers. Libraries were prepared by immunoSEQ multiplex PCR; TCRdb keeps only in-frame clonotypes and omits some of them. The sample lists about 150,000 clones; about 80% were seen once. Germline V lookup: CDR1 MGHRA, CDR2 YSYEKL. CDR3 length: 15 residues. V lost 1 base to trimming and J lost 4 bases; unmatched junction nucleotides: 4. The chain is built from TRBV4-1 and TRBJ2-7; TRBD2 agrees at 10 bases. Sequencing used PBMCs. The sequence derives from a middle-aged man in good health and CMV-seropositive. CDR3 sequence: CASSQVSSGSYEQYF. Here the CDR3 DNA reads TGCGCCAGCAGCCAAGTTTCTAGCGGGAGTTACGAGCAGTACTTC.